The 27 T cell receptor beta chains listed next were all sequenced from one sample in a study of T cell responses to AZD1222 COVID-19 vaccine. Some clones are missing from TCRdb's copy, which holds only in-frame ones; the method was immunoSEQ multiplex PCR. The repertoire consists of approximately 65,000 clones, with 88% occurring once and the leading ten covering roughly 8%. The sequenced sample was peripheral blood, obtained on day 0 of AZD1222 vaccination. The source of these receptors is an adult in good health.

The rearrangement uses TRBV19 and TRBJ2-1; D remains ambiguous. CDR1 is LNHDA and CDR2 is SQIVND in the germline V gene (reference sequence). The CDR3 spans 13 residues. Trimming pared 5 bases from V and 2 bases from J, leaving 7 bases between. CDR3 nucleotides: TGTGCCAGTAGTTGGACGGCCTACAATGAGCAGTTCTTC. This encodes CASSWTAYNEQFF.

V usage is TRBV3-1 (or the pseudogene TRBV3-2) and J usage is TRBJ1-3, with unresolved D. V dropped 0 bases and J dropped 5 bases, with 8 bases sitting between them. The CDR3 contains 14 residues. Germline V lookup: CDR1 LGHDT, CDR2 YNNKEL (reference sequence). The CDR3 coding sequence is TGTGCCAGCAGCCAAGATCCCGGACGAAACACCATATATTTT. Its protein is CASSQDPGRNTIYF.

CDR3 residues: CASSSGQPGYGYTF. The CDR3 DNA sequence: TGTGCCAGCAGTTCTGGACAGCCGGGCTATGGCTACACCTTC. The chain is built from TRBV6-5 and TRBJ1-2; possibly TRBD1 for D (6 bases). Germline V gives CDR1 MNHEY, CDR2 SVGAGI. V lost 4 bases, J lost 4 bases, and 13 bases lay in between. The CDR3 consists of 14 residues.

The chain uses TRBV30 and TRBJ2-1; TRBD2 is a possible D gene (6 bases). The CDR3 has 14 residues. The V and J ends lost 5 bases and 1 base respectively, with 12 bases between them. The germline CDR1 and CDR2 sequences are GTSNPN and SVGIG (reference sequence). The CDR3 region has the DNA TGTGCCTGGCAAGGGCGGGAATCCTACAATGAGCAGTTCTTC. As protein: CAWQGRESYNEQFF.

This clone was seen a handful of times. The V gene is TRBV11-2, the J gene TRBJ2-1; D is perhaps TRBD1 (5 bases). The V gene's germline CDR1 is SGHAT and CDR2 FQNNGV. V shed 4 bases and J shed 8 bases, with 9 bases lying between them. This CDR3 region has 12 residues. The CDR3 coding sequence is TGTGCCAGCAGCTGGGGCTTCGATGAGCAGTTCTTC. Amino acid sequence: CASSWGFDEQFF.

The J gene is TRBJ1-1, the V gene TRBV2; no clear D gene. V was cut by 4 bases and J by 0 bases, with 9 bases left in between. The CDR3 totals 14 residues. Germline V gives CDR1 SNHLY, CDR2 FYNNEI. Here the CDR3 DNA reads TGTGCCAGCAGTGGCGGCAGCGTGAACACTGAAGCTTTCTTT. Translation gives CASSGGSVNTEAFF.

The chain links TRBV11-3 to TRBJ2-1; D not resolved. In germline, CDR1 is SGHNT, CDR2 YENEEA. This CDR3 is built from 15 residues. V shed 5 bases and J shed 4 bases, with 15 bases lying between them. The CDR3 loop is CASSPPMPTYNEQFF. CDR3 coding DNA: TGTGCCAGCAGCCCGCCTATGCCAACTTACAATGAGCAGTTCTTC.

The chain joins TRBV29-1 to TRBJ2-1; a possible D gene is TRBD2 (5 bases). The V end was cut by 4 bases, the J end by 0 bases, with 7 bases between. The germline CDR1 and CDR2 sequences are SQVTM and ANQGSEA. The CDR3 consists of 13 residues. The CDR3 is CSVATSSYNEQFF. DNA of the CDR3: TGCAGCGTTGCTACTAGCTCCTACAATGAGCAGTTCTTC.

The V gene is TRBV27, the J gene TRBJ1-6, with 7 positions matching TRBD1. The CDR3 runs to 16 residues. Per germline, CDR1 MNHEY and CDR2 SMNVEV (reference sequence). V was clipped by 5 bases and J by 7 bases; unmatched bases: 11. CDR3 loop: CASSKPSTGLNSPLHF. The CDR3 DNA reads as TGTGCCAGCAGTAAGCCCTCGACAGGGTTGAATTCACCCCTCCACTTT.

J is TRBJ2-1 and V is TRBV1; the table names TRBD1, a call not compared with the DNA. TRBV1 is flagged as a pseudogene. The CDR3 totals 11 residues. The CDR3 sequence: CTSSQTNEQFF. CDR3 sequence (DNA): TGCACCAGCAGCCAAACAAATGAGCAGTTCTTC.

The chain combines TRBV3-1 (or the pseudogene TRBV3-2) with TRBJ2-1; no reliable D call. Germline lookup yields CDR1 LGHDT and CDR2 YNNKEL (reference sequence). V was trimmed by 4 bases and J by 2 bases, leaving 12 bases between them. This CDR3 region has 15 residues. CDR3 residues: CASSPIVGTYNEQFF. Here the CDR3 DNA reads TGTGCCAGCAGCCCGATAGTGGGGACCTACAATGAGCAGTTCTTC.

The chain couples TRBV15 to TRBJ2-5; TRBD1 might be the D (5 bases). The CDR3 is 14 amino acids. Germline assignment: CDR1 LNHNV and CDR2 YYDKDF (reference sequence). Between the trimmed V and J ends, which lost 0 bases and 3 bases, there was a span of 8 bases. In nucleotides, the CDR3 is TGTGCCACCAGCAGAGATGTACAGGAAGAGACCCAGTACTTC. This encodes CATSRDVQEETQYF.

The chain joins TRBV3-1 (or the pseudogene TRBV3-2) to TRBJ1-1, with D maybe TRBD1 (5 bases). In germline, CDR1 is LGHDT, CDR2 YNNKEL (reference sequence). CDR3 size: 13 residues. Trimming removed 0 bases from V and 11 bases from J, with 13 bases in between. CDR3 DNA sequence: TGTGCCAGCAGCCAAGATGGGGCAGGGTATGCTTTCTTT. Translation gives CASSQDGAGYAFF.

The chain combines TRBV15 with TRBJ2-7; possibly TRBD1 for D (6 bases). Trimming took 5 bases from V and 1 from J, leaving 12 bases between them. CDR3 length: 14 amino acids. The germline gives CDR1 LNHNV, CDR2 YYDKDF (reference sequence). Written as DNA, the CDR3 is TGTGCCACCAGCGAAAGGGGGAAATCCTACGAGCAGTACTTC. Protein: CATSERGKSYEQYF.

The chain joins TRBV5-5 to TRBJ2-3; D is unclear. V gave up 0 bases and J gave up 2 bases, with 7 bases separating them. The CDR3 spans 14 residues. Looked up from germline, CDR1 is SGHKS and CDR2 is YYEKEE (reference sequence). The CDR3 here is CASSLGQATDTQYF. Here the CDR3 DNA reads TGTGCCAGCAGCTTGGGGCAGGCCACAGATACGCAGTATTTT. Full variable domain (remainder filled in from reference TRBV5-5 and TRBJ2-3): DAGVTQSPTHLIKTRGQQVTLRCSPISGHKSVSWYQQVLGQGPQFIFQYYEKEERGRGNFPDRFSARQFPNYSSELNVNALLLGDSALYLCASSLGQATDTQYFGPGTRLTVL.

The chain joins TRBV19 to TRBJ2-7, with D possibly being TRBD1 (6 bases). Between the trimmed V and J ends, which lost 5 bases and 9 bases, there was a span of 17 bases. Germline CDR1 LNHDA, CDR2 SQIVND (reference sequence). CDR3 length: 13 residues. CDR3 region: CASSGDNGMWQYF. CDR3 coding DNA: TGTGCCAGTAGTGGGGACAACGGGATGTGGCAGTACTTC.

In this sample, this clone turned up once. CDR3 loop: CASSIQGASYNEQFF. In nucleotides, the CDR3 is TGTGCCAGCAGCATACAGGGGGCATCCTACAATGAGCAGTTCTTC. This chain joins TRBV11-1 and TRBJ2-1, with TRBD1 identical over 9 bases. The CDR3 sequence is 15 residues long. The ends lost 5 bases at V and 1 base at J; junction bases unmatched: 3. Germline-derived CDR1 and CDR2 are SGHAT and FQDESV (reference sequence).

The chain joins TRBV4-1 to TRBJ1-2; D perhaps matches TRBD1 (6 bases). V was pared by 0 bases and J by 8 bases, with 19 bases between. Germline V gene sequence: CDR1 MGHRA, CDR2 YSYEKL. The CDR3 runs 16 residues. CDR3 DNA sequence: TGCGCCAGCAGCCAAGATGCCGGCGGGGGCGAGAAAGGCTACACCTTC. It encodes CASSQDAGGGEKGYTF.

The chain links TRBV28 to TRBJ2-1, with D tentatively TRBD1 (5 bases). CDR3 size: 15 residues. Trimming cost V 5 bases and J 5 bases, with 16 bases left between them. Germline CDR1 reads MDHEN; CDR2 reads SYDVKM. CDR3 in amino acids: CASSSGATRDNEQFF. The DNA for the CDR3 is TGTGCCAGCAGTAGTGGGGCGACACGGGACAATGAGCAGTTCTTC.

In DNA form, the CDR3 reads TGTGCCAGCAGTCAACAGGGATTCTATGGCTACACCTTC. Translating it yields CASSQQGFYGYTF. J is TRBJ1-2 and V is TRBV6-2 or TRBV6-3, with a weak D call TRBD1 (6 bases). Germline CDR1 MNHEY, CDR2 SVGEGT. The CDR3 loop spans 13 amino acids. V lost 5 bases and J lost 4, with 11 bases in between.

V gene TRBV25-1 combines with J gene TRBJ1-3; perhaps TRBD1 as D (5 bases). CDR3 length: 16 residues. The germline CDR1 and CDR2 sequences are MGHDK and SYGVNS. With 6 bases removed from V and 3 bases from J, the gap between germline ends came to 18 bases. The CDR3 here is CASRGPWQGDGNTIYF. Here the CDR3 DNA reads TGTGCCAGCAGGGGCCCGTGGCAGGGAGATGGAAACACCATATATTTT.

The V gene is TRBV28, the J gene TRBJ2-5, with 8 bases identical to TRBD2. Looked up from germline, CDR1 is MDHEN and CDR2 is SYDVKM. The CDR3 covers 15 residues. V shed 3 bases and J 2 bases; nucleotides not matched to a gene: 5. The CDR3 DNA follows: TGTGCCAGCAGTTTCACTAGCGGCCGGCAAGAGACCCAGTACTTC. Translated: CASSFTSGRQETQYF.

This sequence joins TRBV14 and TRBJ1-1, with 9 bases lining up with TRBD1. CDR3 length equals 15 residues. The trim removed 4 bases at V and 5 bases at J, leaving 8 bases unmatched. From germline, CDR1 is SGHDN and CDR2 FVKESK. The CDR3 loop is CASSPLGTGRTEAFF. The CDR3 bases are TGTGCCAGCAGCCCGCTAGGGACAGGGAGGACTGAAGCTTTCTTT. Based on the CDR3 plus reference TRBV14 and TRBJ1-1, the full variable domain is EAGVTQFPSHSVIEKGQTVTLRCDPISGHDNLYWYRRVMGKEIKFLLHFVKESKQDESGMPNNRFLAERTGGTYSTLKVQPAELEDSGVYFCASSPLGTGRTEAFFGQGTRLTVV.

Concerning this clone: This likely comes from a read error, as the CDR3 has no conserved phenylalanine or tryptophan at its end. The CDR3 coding sequence is TGTGCCAGCAGTGACGACAGCTTTTATGGCTACACCCTC. Protein product: CASSDDSFYGYTL. V gene TRBV2 combines with J gene TRBJ1-2; D is possibly TRBD1 (5 bases). The V end lost 3 bases, the J end lost 5 bases, and 10 bases lay between the germline ends. CDR3 length: 13 residues. Per germline, CDR1 SNHLY and CDR2 FYNNEI.

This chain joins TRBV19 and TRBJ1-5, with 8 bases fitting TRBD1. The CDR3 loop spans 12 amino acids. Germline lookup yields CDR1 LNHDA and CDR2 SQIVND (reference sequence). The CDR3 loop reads CATGTGNQPQHF. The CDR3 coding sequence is TGTGCGACGGGGACAGGAAATCAGCCCCAGCATTTT.

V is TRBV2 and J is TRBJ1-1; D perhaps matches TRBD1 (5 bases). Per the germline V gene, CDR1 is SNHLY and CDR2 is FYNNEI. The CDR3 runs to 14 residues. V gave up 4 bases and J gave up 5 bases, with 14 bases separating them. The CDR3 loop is CASSVPTESTEAFF. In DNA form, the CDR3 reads TGTGCCAGCAGTGTCCCGACAGAAAGTACTGAAGCTTTCTTT.

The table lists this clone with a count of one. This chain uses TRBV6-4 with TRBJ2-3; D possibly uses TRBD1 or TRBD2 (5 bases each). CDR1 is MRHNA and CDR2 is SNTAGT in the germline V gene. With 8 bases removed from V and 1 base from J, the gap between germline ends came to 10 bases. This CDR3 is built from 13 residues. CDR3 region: CASGETGTDTQYF. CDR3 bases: TGTGCCAGCGGGGAGACAGGCACAGATACGCAGTATTTT.